This entry features one T cell receptor (beta chain) sequence. The antigen is not known. One end of the junction does not line up with germline, which may come from a read error. The sample comes from a study of a mutant IDH1 vaccine in newly diagnosed glioma. Time point specified: week 11, during vaccination. In every dose of vaccine, 300 ug of mutant IDH1 20-mer peptide was given alongside topical imiquimod. Some clones are missing from TCRdb's copy, which holds only in-frame ones; the method was immunoSEQ multiplex PCR. The profile shows some 130,000 clones, about four fifths of them singletons. This TCR came from a middle-aged man with glioma. The specimen was PBMCs, collected from a glioma patient whose treatment included an IDH1 peptide vaccine.

CDR3 protein: CASSLALQGAPLF. In DNA, the CDR3 is TGTGCCAGCAGCCTGGCCCTACAGGGGGCTCCGCTATTC. This sequence joins TRBV14 and TRBJ1-2; TRBD1 matches at 9 bases. The CDR3 contains 13 residues. CDR1 SGHDN and CDR2 FVKESK come from the germline V gene.